These 17 T cell receptor beta chains were sequenced from one sample in a study of blood T cell repertoires in COVID-19. Generated by immunoSEQ multiplex PCR, the TCRdb table keeps only in-frame clones and is missing some. This table holds 200,000 to 250,000 clones, roughly 86% found once. Material: peripheral blood. The receptors here all came from a woman in her thirties or forties with acute or convalescent COVID-19.

The gene calls are TRBV29-1 and TRBJ2-3; 7 nucleotides line up with TRBD2. The CDR3 runs 17 residues. J was trimmed by 4 bases and V by 4 bases; bases with no gene match: 17. Germline V CDR1 and CDR2: SQVTM, ANQGSEA. The CDR3 DNA reads TGCAGCGTTGTATGGGGCTTATGGGGGAGGGCCGCAGATACGCAGTATTTT. Translated: CSVVWGLWGRAADTQYF.

This clone showed up just a few times. V gene TRBV19 combines with J gene TRBJ1-6, with D uncertain. V dropped 5 bases and J dropped 8 bases, with 13 bases sitting between them. Germline-derived CDR1 and CDR2 are LNHDA and SQIVND (reference sequence). The length of the CDR3 is 14 residues. CDR3: CASSETPGDSPLHF. The CDR3, as DNA: TGTGCCAGTAGTGAGACCCCGGGAGATTCACCCCTCCACTTT. The full variable domain, completed using reference TRBV19 and TRBJ1-6, is DGGITQSPKYLFRKEGQNVTLSCEQNLNHDAMYWYRQDPGQGLRLIYYSQIVNDFQKGDIAEGYSVSREKKESFPLTVTSAQKNPTAFYLCASSETPGDSPLHFGNGTRLTVT.

The rearrangement joins TRBV4-2 to TRBJ1-6; TRBD1 aligns across 8 bases. The CDR3 loop spans 15 amino acids. Germline lookup yields CDR1 LGHNA and CDR2 YNFKEQ. V was clipped by 4 bases and J by 9 bases; unmatched bases: 8. The CDR3 here is CASSRPDREGSPLHF. The CDR3 region has the DNA TGTGCCAGCAGCCGGCCGGACAGGGAAGGTTCACCCCTCCACTTT.

The rearrangement joins TRBV6-2 or TRBV6-3 to TRBJ1-2; D is ambiguous. This CDR3 is 13 amino acids long. Trimming pared 5 bases from V and 5 bases from J, leaving 12 bases between. Germline CDR1 and CDR2: MNHEY and SVGEGT. The chain's CDR3 is CASSPTGSYGYTF. CDR3 nucleotides: TGTGCCAGCAGTCCGACGGGGAGTTATGGCTACACCTTC.

The chain uses TRBV6-1 and TRBJ2-2; 12 bases match TRBD2. CDR3 length equals 17 residues. V shed 2 bases, J shed 1 base, and the junction held 2 bases outside the gene matches. The germline gives CDR1 MNHNS, CDR2 SASEGT. The CDR3 bases are TGTGCCAGCAGTGAATCGGGACTAGCGGGGAACACCGGGGAGCTGTTTTTT. It is translated as CASSESGLAGNTGELFF.

The chain couples TRBV6-6 to TRBJ2-7; D possibly corresponds to TRBD2 (5 bases). The germline V and J ends were trimmed by 9 bases and 4 bases, with 22 bases remaining between them. The CDR3 covers 15 residues. CDR1 is MNHNY, CDR2 SVGAGI, per germline (reference sequence). DNA of the CDR3: TGTGCCAGATCAGTTCTCCCCGGGAAAATTTACGAGCAGTACTTC. Its translation is CARSVLPGKIYEQYF.

The CDR3 spells CASTAFSNRPNGYTF. CDR3 nucleotides: TGTGCCAGTACCGCATTCTCCAACAGGCCCAATGGCTACACCTTC. This rearrangement joins TRBV19 to TRBJ1-2, with TRBD1 as a possible D gene (5 bases). The CDR3 is 15 amino acids. V lost 7 bases, J lost 6 bases, and 21 bases lay in between. Germline-derived CDR1 and CDR2 are LNHDA and SQIVND (reference sequence).

V usage is TRBV2 and J usage is TRBJ2-7, with a weak D call TRBD2 (6 bases). Germline V gene data show CDR1 as SNHLY and CDR2 as FYNNEI. The CDR3 sequence is 13 residues long. Trimming removed 8 bases at V and 7 bases at J, with 18 bases between. CDR3 in amino acids: CASWGLGVREQYF. The CDR3 coding sequence is TGTGCCAGCTGGGGACTGGGGGTACGGGAGCAGTACTTC.

The chain employs TRBV12-5 and TRBJ2-7; D is unclear. V lost 6 bases and J lost 4, with 7 bases in between. Germline V lookup: CDR1 LGHNT, CDR2 FRNRAP. The CDR3 loop spans 11 amino acids. This CDR3 reads CASGRYYEQYF. The CDR3 coding sequence is TGTGCTAGTGGGCGTTATTACGAGCAGTACTTC.

The rearrangement uses TRBV27 and TRBJ2-7, with D possibly matching TRBD1 (7 bases). Germline V gene lookup returns CDR1 MNHEY and CDR2 SMNVEV (reference sequence). The CDR3 has 13 residues. The ends were cut back, 5 bases at V and 1 base at J, with 9 bases in the middle. CDR3 sequence: CASSAGQSYEQYF. CDR3 sequence (DNA): TGTGCCAGCAGTGCGGGACAGTCCTACGAGCAGTACTTC.

The rearrangement links TRBV30 to TRBJ2-1; the match to TRBD2 covers 7 bases. V trimming: 1 base; J trimming: 9 bases; junction bases outside the gene matches: 0. The CDR3 is made up of 11 amino acids. The germline V gene has CDR1 GTSNPN and CDR2 SVGIG (reference sequence). Written as DNA, the CDR3 is TGTGCCTGGAGTGGGGGGGGTGAGCAGTTCTTC. Protein: CAWSGGGEQFF.

V gene TRBV27 combines with J gene TRBJ1-1; D unclear. The V gene's germline CDR1 is MNHEY and CDR2 SMNVEV (reference sequence). Deletions cut 2 bases from V and 6 bases from J, with 7 bases between. The CDR3 runs to 12 residues. CDR3 sequence: CASSLGGSEAFF. The DNA of the CDR3 is TGTGCCAGCAGTTTAGGCGGGTCTGAAGCTTTCTTT.

The chain joins TRBV18 to TRBJ1-5, with D possibly matching TRBD1 (5 bases). With 5 bases removed from V and 4 bases from J, the gap between germline ends came to 12 bases. This CDR3 is built from 14 residues. Germline V gives CDR1 KGHSH, CDR2 LQKENI. The chain's CDR3 is CASSEYGGNQPQHF. In nucleotides, the CDR3 is TGTGCCAGCTCAGAGTACGGGGGAAATCAGCCCCAGCATTTT.

V is TRBV10-3 and J is TRBJ2-1; 8 bases are a match to TRBD2. Germline V gives CDR1 ENHRY, CDR2 SYGVKD. J was trimmed by 6 bases and V by 0 bases; bases with no gene match: 7. The CDR3 contains 16 residues. CDR3 DNA sequence: TGTGCCATCAGTGAGTCGAGGCTAGCGGGCCTCAATGAGCAGTTCTTC. Amino acids: CAISESRLAGLNEQFF.

A few counts support this clone. This chain connects TRBV7-2 to TRBJ2-1; 7 bases line up with TRBD1. V lost 1 base, J lost 6 bases, and 6 bases stayed unmatched. This CDR3 comprises 15 residues. Germline CDR1 is SGHTA and CDR2 is FQGNSA. The CDR3 nucleotides are TGTGCCAGCAGCTTAGAGTGGGACAGTAGCAATGAGCAGTTCTTC. It encodes CASSLEWDSSNEQFF.

The genes are TRBV19 and TRBJ1-4; tentative D call: TRBD1 (6 bases). Trimming left V 5 bases short and J 4 bases short, with 14 bases between. Germline V gives CDR1 LNHDA, CDR2 SQIVND (reference sequence). This CDR3 region has 15 residues. CDR3 DNA: TGTGCCAGTAGTTGGGAGGGACAAGTTAATGAAAAACTGTTTTTT. The encoded protein is CASSWEGQVNEKLFF.

The J gene is TRBJ1-4, the V gene TRBV5-5; 9 bases map to TRBD1. This CDR3 comprises 17 residues. The germline CDR1 and CDR2 sequences are SGHKS and YYEKEE (reference sequence). V trimming: 1 base; J trimming: 4 bases; junction bases outside the gene matches: 8. The CDR3 DNA reads TGTGCCAGCAGCTTGCAAACAGGGGGCGTTCGTAATGAAAAACTGTTTTTT. This encodes CASSLQTGGVRNEKLFF. The whole variable domain, remainder taken from reference TRBV5-5 and TRBJ1-4, is DAGVTQSPTHLIKTRGQQVTLRCSPISGHKSVSWYQQVLGQGPQFIFQYYEKEERGRGNFPDRFSARQFPNYSSELNVNALLLGDSALYLCASSLQTGGVRNEKLFFGSGTQLSVL.